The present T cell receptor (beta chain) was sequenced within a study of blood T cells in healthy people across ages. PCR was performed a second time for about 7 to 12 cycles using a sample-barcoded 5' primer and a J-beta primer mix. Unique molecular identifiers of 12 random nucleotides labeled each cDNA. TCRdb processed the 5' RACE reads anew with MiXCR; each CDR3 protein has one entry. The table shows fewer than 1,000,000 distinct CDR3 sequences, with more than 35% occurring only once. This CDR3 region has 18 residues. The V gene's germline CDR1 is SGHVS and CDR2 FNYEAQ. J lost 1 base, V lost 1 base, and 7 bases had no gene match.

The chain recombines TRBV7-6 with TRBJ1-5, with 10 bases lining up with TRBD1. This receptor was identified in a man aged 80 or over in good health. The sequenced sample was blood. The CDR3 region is CASSLDPRQGASNQPQHF. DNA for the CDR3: TGTGCCAGCAGCTTAGATCCCCGACAGGGGGCGAGCAATCAGCCCCAGCATTTT.